The rows below give T cell receptor beta chains drawn from one sample of a study of blood T cells in healthy people across ages. TCRdb ran MiXCR on the 5' RACE reads and lists one entry per CDR3 protein. Altogether hundreds of thousands of distinct CDR3 sequences are present, around 25% being singletons, with the ten largest covering more than 8.5%. The sample was also linked to a second study, of T cells of mothers and their children.

Sample: blood. These receptors all stem from a boy younger than 18 in good health. Both conserved end residues are part of each CDR3. A D gene is named only where the DNA matches it firmly. Clone size is given for some rows only: seen once, a few or many times, or a class if the clone is expanded.

TRBJ2-7 TRBV20-1 - TRBD2 CSARDAGTSFPEQYF TGCAGTGCTAGAGACGCCGGGACTAGCTTTCCCGAGCAGTACTTC
TRBJ2-5 TRBV4-3 few - CASSQDPGRQETQYF TGCGCCAGCAGCCAAGATCCGGGGCGCCAAGAGACCCAGTACTTC
TRBJ2-2 TRBV5-1 few - CASSLVGLRTGELFF TGCGCCAGCAGCTTGGTTGGCCTCAGGACCGGGGAGCTGTTTTTT
TRBJ1-6 TRBV9 - - CASSVGSLNSPLHF TGTGCCAGCAGCGTAGGCTCCCTAAATTCACCCCTCCACTTT
TRBJ2-1 TRBV12-3/TRBV12-4 few - CASSPGLDSFF TGTGCCAGCAGCCCGGGGTTGGACTCGTTCTTC
TRBJ2-3 TRBV29-1 - - CSVGSTDTQYF TGCAGCGTTGGAAGCACAGATACGCAGTATTTT
TRBJ2-3 TRBV7-3 - - CASSPTGGVTDTQYF TGTGCCAGCAGCCCCACAGGGGGGGTCACAGATACGCAGTATTTT
TRBJ2-5 TRBV12-3/TRBV12-4 many TRBD1 CASSPGTGYQETQYF TGTGCCAGCAGTCCCGGGACAGGGTACCAAGAGACCCAGTACTTC
TRBJ1-2 TRBV7-9 few - CASSSGVRGYTF TGTGCCAGCAGCTCGGGAGTACGTGGCTACACCTTC
TRBJ1-2 TRBV15 few TRBD1 CATSRAPGQGGYGYTF TGTGCCACCAGCAGAGCTCCGGGACAGGGGGGCTATGGCTACACCTTC
TRBJ1-6 TRBV5-1 few - CASSPQGPNSPLHF TGCGCCAGCAGCCCACAGGGCCCTAATTCACCCCTCCACTTT
TRBJ2-2 TRBV5-1 - - CASSPGIIAGLTGELFF TGCGCCAGCAGCCCGGGGATTATTGCGGGCCTGACCGGGGAGCTGTTTTTT
TRBJ2-7 TRBV5-1 - TRBD1 CASSTGRTGNHEQYF TGCGCCAGCAGCACAGGACGGACAGGGAACCACGAGCAGTACTTC
TRBJ2-3 TRBV4-1 many TRBD2 CASSLGLAGSTDTQYF TGCGCCAGCAGCCTGGGACTAGCGGGAAGCACAGATACGCAGTATTTT
TRBJ2-4 TRBV29-1 - TRBD1 CSAPGQGANIQYF TGCAGCGCTCCGGGACAGGGGGCGAACATTCAGTACTTC
TRBJ2-1 TRBV11-2 few TRBD2 CASSLGGRPNNEQFF TGTGCCAGCAGCCTGGGCGGGAGACCCAACAATGAGCAGTTCTTC
TRBJ1-3 TRBV28 - - CASSLNRDVRNTIYF TGTGCCAGCAGTTTAAATCGGGATGTGAGAAACACCATATATTTT
TRBJ1-4 TRBV2 few TRBD1 CASRGQRATNEKLFF TGTGCCAGCAGGGGACAGCGTGCAACTAATGAAAAACTGTTTTTT
TRBJ1-6 TRBV7-6 - - CASSLATGSSYNSPLHF TGTGCCAGCAGCTTAGCGACGGGTAGCTCCTATAATTCACCCCTCCACTTT
TRBJ2-7 TRBV28 - TRBD2 CATSETSGYEQYF TGTGCCACCTCCGAGACTAGCGGCTACGAGCAGTACTTC
TRBJ2-7 TRBV3-1 few - CASSPRTDSVEQYF TGTGCCAGCAGCCCCAGGACAGATTCGGTCGAGCAGTACTTC
TRBJ1-6 TRBV13 - - CASSFGGSSYNSPLHF TGTGCCAGCAGCTTCGGTGGGAGCTCCTATAATTCACCCCTCCACTTT
TRBJ2-4 TRBV6-5 few TRBD2 CASSTGGKNIQYF TGTGCCAGCAGTACCGGGGGGAAAAACATTCAGTACTTC
TRBJ2-7 TRBV2 - - CASSVVRAYEQYF TGTGCCAGCAGTGTGGTCCGCGCCTACGAGCAGTACTTC
TRBJ2-1 TRBV12-3/TRBV12-4 - - CASFPPGTSSYNEQFF TGTGCCAGCTTCCCCCCCGGGACTTCATCCTACAATGAGCAGTTCTTC
TRBJ2-5 TRBV13 few - CASSSRDTQETQYF TGTGCCAGCAGCTCTAGGGACACCCAAGAGACCCAGTACTTC
TRBJ2-7 TRBV28 - TRBD1 CASSPPGQGTNEQYF TGTGCCAGCAGTCCCCCGGGACAGGGGACCAACGAGCAGTACTTC
TRBJ2-7 TRBV20-1 - - CSARGTNSYEQYF TGCAGTGCTAGAGGGACGAACTCCTACGAGCAGTACTTC
TRBJ2-7 TRBV20-1 - - CSAGVTYEQYF TGCAGTGCTGGTGTCACCTACGAGCAGTACTTC
TRBJ2-7 TRBV25-1 few - CAAADIYEQYF TGTGCCGCTGCGGACATCTACGAGCAGTACTTC
TRBJ2-7 TRBV29-1 few TRBD1 CSVLWTGMVYEQYF TGCAGCGTCCTATGGACAGGGATGGTCTACGAGCAGTACTTC
TRBJ1-2 TRBV7-9 few - CASSPLLTAPQEGYTF TGTGCCAGCAGCCCATTACTGACGGCCCCGCAGGAAGGCTACACCTTC
TRBJ1-2 TRBV4-1 - TRBD1 CASSQEGQGNYGYTF TGCGCCAGCAGCCAAGAAGGACAGGGGAACTATGGCTACACCTTC
TRBJ2-6 TRBV14 few - CASSPRRVLSSGANVLTF TGTGCCAGCAGCCCCCGGAGGGTCCTTTCCTCTGGGGCCAACGTCCTGACTTTC
TRBJ1-1 TRBV5-1 - TRBD1 CASSETGANTEAFF TGCGCCAGCAGCGAGACAGGGGCTAACACTGAAGCTTTCTTT
TRBJ2-5 TRBV7-3 few - CASSPGVGAETQYF TGTGCCAGCAGCCCGGGTGTGGGGGCAGAGACCCAGTACTTC
TRBJ1-1 TRBV14 many - CASSHGTEAFF TGTGCCAGCAGCCATGGGACTGAAGCTTTCTTT
TRBJ2-3 TRBV27 - - CASSPYPRTQYF TGTGCCAGCAGCCCCTACCCTAGGACGCAGTATTTT
TRBJ2-5 TRBV20-1 - TRBD2 CSANLAGGQETQYF TGCAGTGCTAATCTAGCGGGAGGACAAGAGACCCAGTACTTC
TRBJ2-5 TRBV3-1 few TRBD2 CASSTLAGEKETQYF TGTGCCAGCAGTACACTAGCGGGGGAGAAAGAGACCCAGTACTTC
TRBJ2-7 TRBV9 few TRBD1 CASSAGTGYLEQYF TGTGCCAGCAGCGCCGGGACAGGTTACCTCGAGCAGTACTTC
TRBJ2-2 TRBV6-5 - - CASSYASFGELFF TGTGCCAGCAGTTACGCCTCATTTGGGGAGCTGTTTTTT
TRBJ2-5 TRBV12-5 - TRBD2 CASGQPGLGETQYF TGTGCTAGTGGTCAACCGGGACTAGGCGAGACCCAGTACTTC
TRBJ2-5 TRBV3-1 - - CASSRRDSETQYF TGTGCCAGCAGCCGAAGAGATTCAGAGACCCAGTACTTC
TRBJ2-5 TRBV29-1 - - CSVTQGGQETQYF TGCAGCGTTACCCAGGGTGGGCAAGAGACCCAGTACTTC
TRBJ2-2 TRBV7-2 few - CASSLVLRITGELFF TGTGCCAGCAGCTTAGTTCTTAGGATAACCGGGGAGCTGTTTTTT
TRBJ2-1 TRBV14 few - CASSQSGAEQFF TGTGCCAGCAGCCAGTCGGGGGCTGAGCAGTTCTTC
TRBJ2-7 TRBV3-1 - - CASSQVDYEQYF TGTGCCAGCAGCCAAGTCGACTACGAGCAGTACTTC
TRBJ2-7 TRBV7-2 few TRBD2 CASSLGWGTSISEQYF TGTGCCAGCAGCTTAGGGTGGGGGACTAGTATCAGCGAGCAGTACTTC
TRBJ2-7 TRBV12-3/TRBV12-4 - - CASSLSAGPREQYF TGTGCCAGCAGTTTATCGGCTGGCCCCCGGGAGCAGTACTTC
TRBJ2-5 TRBV12-3/TRBV12-4 - TRBD2 CASSLGTSGVEETQYF TGTGCCAGCAGTTTGGGGACTAGCGGGGTGGAAGAGACCCAGTACTTC
TRBJ2-7 TRBV7-2 few - CASSLGADWDEQYF TGTGCCAGCAGCTTAGGGGCTGACTGGGACGAGCAGTACTTC
TRBJ1-4 TRBV10-3 - - CAITENLGGEKLFF TGTGCCATCACTGAAAACCTAGGGGGTGAAAAACTGTTTTTT
TRBJ2-1 TRBV24-1 - TRBD1 CATRESGTGLVNEQFF TGTGCCACTCGGGAATCCGGGACAGGGTTAGTCAATGAGCAGTTCTTC